This is a list of T cell receptor beta chains from one sample in a study of T cells in localized non-small cell lung cancer. Produced via immunoSEQ multiplex PCR; TCRdb's table is partial and in-frame only. The sample records around 130,000 clones, roughly 90% being singletons. The sample consisted of peripheral blood, taken before any cancer treatment. The receptors originated from a female donor at least 60 years old with stage I lung adenocarcinoma. The CDR3 runs from the conserved cysteine through the conserved F or W. D genes are given only for firm matches.

TRBD2	TRBV11-2	TRBJ2-1	CASSLGNSGRYEQFF	TGTGCCAGCAGCTTAGGTAATAGCGGGAGGTATGAGCAGTTCTTC
-	TRBV19	TRBJ1-2	CASTHIGLYGYTF	TGTGCCAGTACCCACATCGGACTGTATGGCTACACCTTC
-	TRBV7-3	TRBJ1-1	CASRYGRSTEAFF	TGTGCCAGCAGATATGGGAGGAGCACTGAAGCTTTCTTT
-	TRBV10-2	TRBJ1-5	CASSESGGSNQPQHF	TGCGCCAGCAGTGAGTCCGGGGGGTCCAATCAGCCCCAGCATTTT
-	TRBV5-1	TRBJ1-5	CASSLDGQPQHF	TGCGCCAGCAGCTTGGACGGTCAGCCCCAGCATTTT
-	TRBV5-4	TRBJ2-3	CASSLAGGFTDTQYF	TGTGCCAGCAGCTTGGCCGGGGGATTCACAGATACGCAGTATTTT
-	TRBV7-9	TRBJ2-3	CASSLQDTQYF	TGTGCCAGCAGCTTACAAGATACGCAGTATTTT
-	TRBV5-1	TRBJ1-2	CASSLGASGGNYGYTF	TGCGCCAGCAGCTTGGGGGCGAGCGGGGGAAACTATGGCTACACCTTC
TRBD2	TRBV15	TRBJ2-2	CATSRPGLAGGSTGELFF	TGTGCCACCAGCCGCCCGGGACTAGCGGGAGGGTCGACCGGGGAGCTGTTTTTT
-	TRBV18	TRBJ2-5	CASSPYPLALQETQYF	TGTGCCAGCTCACCCTATCCTCTAGCGCTACAAGAGACCCAGTACTTC
-	TRBV2	TRBJ2-1	CASSEESYNEQFF	TGTGCCAGCAGTGAGGAATCCTACAATGAGCAGTTCTTC
-	TRBV20-1	TRBJ2-1	CSASPLYEQFF	TGCAGTGCTAGCCCCTTGTATGAGCAGTTCTTC
TRBD1	TRBV7-3	TRBJ2-6	CASSFDQGAVPGANVLTF	TGTGCCAGCAGCTTCGATCAGGGGGCTGTTCCTGGGGCCAACGTCCTGACTTTC
TRBD1	TRBV27	TRBJ2-7	CASSTDRGYEQYF	TGTGCCAGCAGCACTGACAGGGGTTACGAGCAGTACTTC
-	TRBV5-6	TRBJ1-5	CASSPGLSNQPQHF	TGTGCCAGCAGCCCCGGACTTAGCAATCAGCCCCAGCATTTT
TRBD1	TRBV4-2	TRBJ1-5	CASSQRRQGAHQPQHF	TGTGCCAGCAGCCAACGCCGACAGGGGGCCCATCAGCCCCAGCATTTT